One sample yielded the 6 T cell receptor beta chains listed below, sequenced in a study of T cell changes during pregnancy in multiple sclerosis. The assay was immunoSEQ multiplex PCR, and TCRdb's table has in-frame clones only and misses some. The sample has tens of thousands of clones, around 96% seen once. The sequences come from CD8+ T cells from peripheral blood mononuclear cells, collected after pregnancy. The source of these receptors is a female donor with multiple sclerosis, enrolled in a pregnancy study.

This clone was recorded only once. The V call is TRBV19, the J call TRBJ2-5; D is unresolved. V gave up 4 bases and J gave up 4 bases, with 10 bases separating them. CDR3 length: 13 residues. Germline CDR1 reads LNHDA; CDR2 reads SQIVND (reference sequence). The CDR3 sequence is CASSTPARETQYF. In nucleotides, the CDR3 is TGTGCCAGTAGTACTCCCGCGAGAGAGACCCAGTACTTC.

V usage is TRBV25-1 and J usage is TRBJ2-1, with 8 bases aligning to TRBD2. With 2 bases clipped from V and 4 bases from J, the junction kept 4 bases outside the gene matches. The CDR3 sequence is 15 residues long. Per germline, CDR1 MGHDK and CDR2 SYGVNS. The CDR3: CASSEGSSGYNEQFF. Written as DNA, the CDR3 is TGTGCCAGCAGTGAAGGGTCTAGCGGGTACAATGAGCAGTTCTTC. Based on the CDR3 plus reference TRBV25-1 and TRBJ2-1, the full variable domain is EADIYQTPRYLVIGTGKKITLECSQTMGHDKMYWYQQDPGMELHLIHYSYGVNSTEKGDLSSESTVSRIRTEHFPLTLESARPSHTSQYLCASSEGSSGYNEQFFGPGTRLTVL.

This clone is a singleton in its sample. This rearrangement joins TRBV28 to TRBJ2-7; 7 bases align to TRBD1. After removal of 6 bases from V and 3 bases from J, the junction contained 11 bases not matched to a gene. The CDR3 contains 15 residues. Germline CDR1 and CDR2: MDHEN and SYDVKM. DNA of the CDR3: TGTGCCAGCAGCTTAGGGTGGGACAGCTTCTACGAGCAGTACTTC. Protein sequence: CASSLGWDSFYEQYF.

This rearrangement joins TRBV28 to TRBJ1-5; TRBD1 agrees at 7 bases. This CDR3 region has 15 residues. Trimming at V came to 5 bases and at J to 6 bases, leaving 10 bases not matched to a gene. Germline CDR1 is MDHEN and CDR2 is SYDVKM. CDR3 sequence: CASSKGRGSRQPQHF. The DNA of the CDR3 is TGTGCCAGCAGTAAGGGCAGGGGGTCACGTCAGCCCCAGCATTTT.

In this sample, this clone turned up once. The V and J genes are TRBV27 and TRBJ2-5, with TRBD1 identical over 8 bases. V was pared by 6 bases and J by 7 bases, with 10 bases of the junction left unmatched. CDR1 is MNHEY and CDR2 is SMNVEV in the germline V gene (reference sequence). There are 14 residues in the CDR3. The DNA of the CDR3 is TGTGCCAGCAGCACGGGACAGGCAATGGGGACCCAGTACTTC. This gives the protein CASSTGQAMGTQYF.

V usage is TRBV19 and J usage is TRBJ2-1; 7 nucleotides match TRBD1. The CDR3 totals 12 residues. The germline CDR1 and CDR2 sequences are LNHDA and SQIVND (reference sequence). J gave up 7 bases and V 6 bases, and 3 bases lay outside the gene matches. CDR3 coding DNA: TGTGCCAGTAGACAACAGGGGAATGAGCAGTTCTTC. Translating gives CASRQQGNEQFF.